This TCR beta chain was profiled in a study of shared clonotypes between healthy human individuals. Whole-study context: The people who gave samples were two women and a few men aged 18 to 49.

The naive CD8 subset, CD45RO-negative cells positively selected for CCR7, excluded terminally differentiated effector memory CD45RA+ cells. Genomic DNA belonging to each subset was distributed in equal measure over several immunoSEQ plates. Profiled with immunoSEQ multiplex PCR; TCRdb holds only in-frame clones, not every one. There are around 560,000 clones in the sample; roughly 95% occur only once, and 0.11% lies in the top ten. Sequencing was performed on naive CD8+ T cells sorted from blood. The TCR sequence derives from a woman aged 30 to 39 in good health.

The CDR3 spells CASSLGRSSYNEQFF. As DNA, the CDR3 is TGCGCCAGCAGCTTGGGACGGAGCTCCTACAATGAGCAGTTCTTC. This chain joins TRBV10-2 and TRBJ2-1; D may match TRBD1 or TRBD2 (5 bases each). This CDR3 contains 15 residues. Germline V gene data show CDR1 as WSHSY and CDR2 as SAAADI. With 6 bases removed from V and 0 bases from J, the gap between germline ends came to 12 bases.